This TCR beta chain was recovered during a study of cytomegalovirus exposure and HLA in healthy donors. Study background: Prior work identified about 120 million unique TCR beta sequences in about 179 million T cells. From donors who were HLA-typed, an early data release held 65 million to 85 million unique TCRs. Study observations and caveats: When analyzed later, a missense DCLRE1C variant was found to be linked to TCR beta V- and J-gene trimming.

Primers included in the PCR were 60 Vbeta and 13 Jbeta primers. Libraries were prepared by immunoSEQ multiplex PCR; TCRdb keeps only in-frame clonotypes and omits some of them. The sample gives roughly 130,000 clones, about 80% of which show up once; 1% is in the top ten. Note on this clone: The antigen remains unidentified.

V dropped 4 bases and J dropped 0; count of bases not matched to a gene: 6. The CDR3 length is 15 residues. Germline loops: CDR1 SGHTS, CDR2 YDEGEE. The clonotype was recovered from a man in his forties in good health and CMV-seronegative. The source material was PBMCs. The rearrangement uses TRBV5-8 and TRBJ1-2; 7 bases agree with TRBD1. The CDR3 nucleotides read TGTGCCAGCAGCCGCCGACAGGGTTCTAACTATGGCTACACCTTC. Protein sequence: CASSRRQGSNYGYTF.